This entry describes one T cell receptor beta chain. The data originate from a study of T cells in Graves' hyperthyroidism and ophthalmopathy. Amplification targeted TCR beta CDR3 regions from RNA transcripts. The HTBI primer set was used in a first-round RT-PCR of the TCR CDR3. One entry per CDR3 protein, called by TCRdb with MiXCR from the multiplex PCR reads. Among about 380,000 distinct CDR3 sequences listed, about 15% were seen once. Graves' hyperthyroidism showing no ophthalmopathy progression within 18 months was considered stable. These patients, aged 18 to 65, had recently diagnosed hyperthyroidism lasting under 2 months. The TCR was taken from a woman aged 55-70 years with Graves' hyperthyroidism. The specimen was blood.

In nucleotides, the CDR3 is TGTGCCAGCAGCATGGGACGTTCGAGAGAGCAGTACTTC. Translating gives CASSMGRSREQYF. The chain has TRBV5-6 and TRBJ2-7; the D gene could be TRBD1 or TRBD2 (5 bases each). Germline values: CDR1 SGHDT, CDR2 YYEEEE. V lost 4 bases to trimming and J lost 7 bases, with 15 bases between them. The CDR3 extends over 13 amino acids. Complete variable domain (other parts from reference TRBV5-6 and TRBJ2-7): DAGVTQSPTHLIKTRGQQVTLRCSPKSGHDTVSWYQQALGQGPQFIFQYYEEEERQRGNFPDRFSGHQFPNYSSELNVNALLLGDSALYLCASSMGRSREQYFGPGTRLTVT.